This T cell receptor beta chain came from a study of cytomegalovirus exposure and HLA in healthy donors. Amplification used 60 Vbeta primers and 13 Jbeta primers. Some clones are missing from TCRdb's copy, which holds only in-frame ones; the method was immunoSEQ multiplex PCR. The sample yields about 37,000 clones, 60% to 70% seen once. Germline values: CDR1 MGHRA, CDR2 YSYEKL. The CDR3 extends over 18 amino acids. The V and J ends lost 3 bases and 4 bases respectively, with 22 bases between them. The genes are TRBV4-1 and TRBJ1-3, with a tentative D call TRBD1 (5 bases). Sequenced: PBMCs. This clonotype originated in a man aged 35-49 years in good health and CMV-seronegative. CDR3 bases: TGCGCCAGCAGCCATCCCTCTCTCCCGCACAGGCCCGGAAACACCATATATTTT. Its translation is CASSHPSLPHRPGNTIYF.